A single sample is the source of the 13 T cell receptor beta chains below, sequenced in a study of T cell clonality in common variable immunodeficiency. Produced via immunoSEQ multiplex PCR; TCRdb's table is partial and in-frame only. Singletons are absent from the sample, which has approximately 57,000 clones. Specimen: peripheral blood mononuclear cells. These receptors came from a person aged 18 to 70 in good health.

This clone came up a few times. The sequence runs out 3 residues before the end of the CDR3; the remainder is reconstructed from the germline J gene. This chain uses TRBV19 with TRBJ1-1; a possible D gene is TRBD1 (6 bases). CDR1 LNHDA and CDR2 SQIVND come from the germline V gene (reference sequence). Trimming pared 6 bases from V and 4 bases from J, leaving 12 bases between. The CDR3 spans 13 residues. The CDR3 reads CASRDQGSTEAFF. Partial CDR3 DNA: TGTGCCAGTAGGGATCAGGGGAGCACTGAA.

This clone was observed at least ten times. A read error may account for a junction end that differs from germline. The read finishes 3 residues shy of the CDR3 end, and the germline J gene is used to complete it. The chain joins TRBV20-1 to TRBJ2-2; D might be TRBD1 or TRBD2, each matching 5 bases. The germline CDR1 and CDR2 sequences are DFQATT and SNEGSKA (reference sequence). The CDR3 sequence is 14 residues long. The CDR3 sequence is CSAREGRWIGELFF. The CDR3 bases that were read are TGCAGTGCTCGAGAGGGGCGGTGGATCGGGGAG.

This clone was seen repeatedly, ten times or more. Read sequence stops 3 residues before the CDR3 end, and the germline J gene provides the missing end. This chain connects TRBV6-1 to TRBJ1-4, with D possibly TRBD1 on 6 matching bases. Trimming left V 1 base short and J 3 bases short, with 18 bases between. Per germline, CDR1 MNHNS and CDR2 SASEGT. The CDR3 runs 18 residues. The sequenced CDR3 bases are TGTGCCAGCAGTGAAGGGCTCAGGGGTCTGAGGGCTAATGAAAAA. As protein: CASSEGLRGLRANEK. The whole CDR3 reads CASSEGLRGLRANEKLFF.

This clone was detected ten times or more. The read falls 3 residues short of the CDR3 end, and the missing part is taken from the germline J gene. This sequence joins TRBV5-4 and TRBJ1-2, with 9 bases identical to TRBD1. Looked up from germline, CDR1 is SGHNT and CDR2 is YYREEE (reference sequence). The trim removed 4 bases at V and 7 bases at J, leaving 14 bases unmatched. The CDR3 contains 16 residues. The sequenced CDR3 bases are TGTGCCAGCAGCGAACCGGGACAGGGACTGGCGGGTGGC. Translating gives CASSEPGQGLAGG. The CDR3 as a whole reads CASSEPGQGLAGGYTF.

This clone was counted only a few times. The read is 3 residues too short to cover the CDR3 end, so that end is filled in from the germline J gene. The chain carries TRBV25-1 and TRBJ2-5; 10 nucleotides agree with TRBD1. Looked up from germline, CDR1 is MGHDK and CDR2 is SYGVNS. The CDR3 length is 14 residues. With 4 bases clipped from V and 5 bases from J, the junction kept 4 bases outside the gene matches. CDR3 sequence: CASSGRTGGETQYF. CDR3 DNA (partial): TGTGCCAGCAGTGGGCGGACAGGGGGGGAGACC.

This clone was seen many times. The read terminates 3 residues before the CDR3 end, so the remaining end is supplied by the germline J gene. This chain joins TRBV7-2 and TRBJ2-7; D might be TRBD2 (6 bases). V shed 6 bases and J shed 6 bases, with 15 bases lying between them. Germline CDR1 reads SGHTA; CDR2 reads FQGNSA. This CDR3 is built from 13 residues. The CDR3 DNA, read in part, is TGTGCCAGCAGTACGTATACGGGGGTCGAG. Translated, it gives CASSTYTGVE. In full, the CDR3 reads CASSTYTGVEQYF.

Many counts were recorded for this clone. A read error may produce the germline difference seen at one junction end. The read ends 3 residues before the CDR3 terminus; that terminus is restored from the germline J gene. The V call is TRBV20-1, the J call TRBJ2-5, with 12 nucleotides matching TRBD2. Germline V CDR1 and CDR2: DFQATT, SNEGSKA (reference sequence). This CDR3 region has 18 residues. CDR3 DNA (partial): TGCAGTGCCCATTGGGGGTCGGGACTAGCGGGCCCGAAAGAAACC. Its translation is CSAHWGSGLAGPKET. The whole CDR3 protein reads CSAHWGSGLAGPKETQYF.

This clone was seen ten or more times. The read gets to within 3 residues of the CDR3 end, and the germline J gene fills in the rest. The chain combines TRBV18 with TRBJ2-5, with D perhaps TRBD2 (5 bases). The germline V gene encodes CDR1 KGHSH and CDR2 LQKENI. This CDR3 has 13 residues. Trimming removed 5 bases from V and 5 bases from J, with 12 bases in between. The DNA read from the CDR3 is TGTGCCAGCTCATCCCCCGCTAGCGAGACC. This sequence encodes CASSSPASET. From start to end, the CDR3 is CASSSPASETQYF.

This clone was counted many times. The DNA ends 3 residues before the CDR3 does, and the rest of the CDR3 is filled in from the germline J gene. V and J are TRBV11-2 and TRBJ1-1; D is unclear. V dropped 1 base and J dropped 2 bases, with 11 bases sitting between them. Germline V gene sequence: CDR1 SGHAT, CDR2 FQNNGV. This CDR3 is built from 15 residues. The part of the CDR3 DNA that was read is TGTGCCAGCAGCTTAGTCGCGGGTGGTAACACTGAA. Translation: CASSLVAGGNTE. The full CDR3 protein reads CASSLVAGGNTEAFF. Using reference TRBV11-2 and TRBJ1-1 for the parts outside the CDR3, the full variable domain is EAGVAQSPRYKIIEKRQSVAFWCNPISGHATLYWYQQILGQGPKLLIQFQNNGVVDDSQLPKDRFSAERLKGVDSTLKIQPAKLEDSAVYLCASSLVAGGNTEAFFGQGTRLTVV.

This clone occurred many times. The sequenced fragment ends 3 residues before the CDR3 boundary, so the rest is inferred from the germline J gene. The rearrangement uses TRBV6-2 or TRBV6-3 and TRBJ1-1; D is perhaps TRBD1 (6 bases). The CDR3 totals 15 residues. The ends were cut back, 10 bases at V and 6 bases at J, with 24 bases in the middle. The germline gives CDR1 MNHEY, CDR2 SVGEGT. The covered CDR3 bases are TGTGCCATTCAAAGGACCCGAACAGGGACGGCTGAA. It yields the protein CAIQRTRTGTAE. The complete CDR3 protein is CAIQRTRTGTAEAFF.

This clone was seen a handful of times. The read ends 3 residues early relative to the CDR3; the germline J gene fills the gap. The genes are TRBV2 and TRBJ1-2, with D hard to call. CDR3 length equals 17 residues. In germline, CDR1 is SNHLY, CDR2 FYNNEI. CDR3: CASSPRLAGRQQETYTF. Partial CDR3 DNA: TGTGCCAGCAGTCCCCGACTAGCGGGCCGACAACAAGAGACC.

This clone has ten or more counts. Sequencing ends 3 residues short of the CDR3 end; the germline J gene provides the rest. The chain joins TRBV12-3 or TRBV12-4 to TRBJ2-7; 8 bases align to TRBD2. V gave up 5 bases and J gave up 6 bases; unmatched junction bases: 6. The CDR3 is made up of 13 amino acids. The CDR3: CASSLGLGGEQYF. The covered CDR3 bases are TGTGCCAGCAGTCTGGGACTAGGGGGCGAG.

This clone was counted many times. Read coverage stops 3 residues before the CDR3 terminus; the germline J gene supplies the remainder. The gene calls are TRBV5-1 and TRBJ1-2; D is uncertain. Germline V gene sequence: CDR1 SGHRS, CDR2 YFSETQ. V was clipped by 3 bases and J by 4 bases, with 13 bases between them. This CDR3 is built from 14 residues. The part of the CDR3 DNA that was read is TGCGCCAGCAGCTCGGGGAATGAGGGCTATGGC. Translation gives CASSSGNEGYG. The CDR3 reads in full as CASSSGNEGYGYTF.